These 22 T cell receptor beta chains were sequenced from one sample in a study of identical twins. TCRdb re-derived calls from the 5' RACE reads in MiXCR, one entry per CDR3 protein. The sample records 450,000 or so distinct CDR3 sequences, around a sixth being singletons. The sequencing input was naive T cells sorted from blood. Receptors originate from a man over 45 in good health.

The rearrangement links TRBV4-3 to TRBJ1-1, with D hard to call. CDR1 is LGHNA and CDR2 is YSLEER in the germline V gene. The CDR3 consists of 14 residues. V dropped 5 bases and J dropped 5 bases, with 15 bases sitting between them. The CDR3 sequence is CASSAGLGGTEAFF. CDR3 coding DNA: TGCGCCAGCAGCGCGGGCCTCGGTGGTACTGAAGCTTTCTTT.

The chain recombines TRBV20-1 with TRBJ2-5; the match to TRBD1 covers 7 bases. The CDR3 is 13 residues long. The junction had 5 bases not matched to a gene; V was cut back by 5 bases and J by 2 bases. Germline V CDR1 and CDR2: DFQATT, SNEGSKA (reference sequence). The CDR3 sequence is CSAQTGPQETQYF. CDR3 coding DNA: TGCAGTGCTCAGACAGGGCCACAAGAGACCCAGTACTTC.

The CDR3 region has the DNA TGTGCCATCAGCTTCCTCACTCTTGGGTTCGAGCAGTACTTC. Amino acids: CAISFLTLGFEQYF. This chain links TRBV10-3 with TRBJ2-7; D unclear. The CDR3 consists of 14 residues. V was clipped by 6 bases and J by 6 bases, with 18 bases between them. Germline CDR1 is ENHRY and CDR2 is SYGVKD.

This clonotype has more than one count but fewer than ten. This sequence joins TRBV5-1 and TRBJ2-7, with 11 positions matching TRBD1. This CDR3 comprises 15 residues. CDR1 SGHRS and CDR2 YFSETQ come from the germline V gene. The ends lost 3 bases at V and 4 bases at J; junction bases unmatched: 6. As DNA, the CDR3 is TGCGCCAGCAGCTCTAGGACAGGGGGCTTGTACGAGCAGTACTTC. It specifies CASSSRTGGLYEQYF.

The gene calls are TRBV12-3 or TRBV12-4 and TRBJ2-1; TRBD2 agrees at 8 bases. The V segment lost 3 bases and the J segment 7 bases; nucleotides outside the gene matches: 14. CDR3 length: 17 residues. The CDR3 sequence is CASSFTPFGTSKNEQFF. The DNA of the CDR3 is TGTGCCAGCAGTTTTACCCCGTTCGGGACTAGTAAGAATGAGCAGTTCTTC.

This clonotype was recorded a few times. V and J are TRBV12-3 or TRBV12-4 and TRBJ2-7; the D gene is possibly TRBD2 (6 bases). V was shortened by 4 bases and J by 5 bases, with 12 bases between the two germline ends. This CDR3 has 13 residues. The CDR3 nucleotides read TGTGCCAGCAGTTCCTCGGGGGTACACGAGCAGTACTTC. This translates into CASSSSGVHEQYF.

This rearrangement joins TRBV4-3 to TRBJ2-5; a weak D match, TRBD1 (6 bases). CDR1 and CDR2 from the germline V gene are LGHNA and YSLEER. V gave up 4 bases and J gave up 0 bases, with 12 bases separating them. The length of the CDR3 is 15 residues. This chain's CDR3 is CASSLWDTDQETQYF. DNA for the CDR3: TGCGCCAGCAGCCTATGGGACACGGACCAAGAGACCCAGTACTTC.

V is TRBV6-1 and J is TRBJ2-1; the match to TRBD1 covers 9 bases. Germline trimming cut 6 bases from V and 2 bases from J; bases unmatched to any gene: 8. The V gene's germline CDR1 is MNHNS and CDR2 SASEGT. CDR3 length: 16 residues. The CDR3 loop is CASSLNRGLTYNEQFF. Here the CDR3 DNA reads TGTGCCAGCAGCCTTAACAGGGGGCTTACCTACAATGAGCAGTTCTTC.

The CDR3 here is CASSLSGTANSPLHF. In DNA form, the CDR3 reads TGCGCCAGCAGCTTAAGTGGGACAGCCAATTCACCCCTCCACTTT. J is TRBJ1-6 and V is TRBV5-1, with TRBD1 identical over 7 bases. There are 15 residues in the CDR3. Trimming at V came to 2 bases and at J to 7 bases, leaving 6 bases not matched to a gene. Germline lookup yields CDR1 SGHRS and CDR2 YFSETQ.

The chain employs TRBV7-8 and TRBJ2-7; D not certain. Trimming left V 1 base short and J 4 bases short, with 14 bases between. CDR1 SGHVS and CDR2 FQNEAQ come from the germline V gene. This CDR3 spans 15 amino acids. CDR3 nucleotides: TGTGCCAGCAGCTTAGTTAGTGCTGGGAATTACGAGCAGTACTTC. Translation gives CASSLVSAGNYEQYF.

The DNA for the CDR3 is TGTGCCAGCAGGCCGGGTTCACGAGGGGCCGGGGAGCTGTTTTTT. It codes for CASRPGSRGAGELFF. This chain connects TRBV6-2 or TRBV6-3 to TRBJ2-2; D tentatively fits TRBD1 or TRBD2 (5 bases each). CDR1 and CDR2 from the germline V gene are MNHEY and SVGEGT. The CDR3 totals 15 residues. V was pared by 6 bases and J by 6 bases, with 17 bases between.

The sample holds a few counts of this clonotype. The chain is built from TRBV20-1 and TRBJ2-2; 8 nucleotides align to TRBD2. The junction had 2 bases not matched to a gene; V was cut back by 0 bases and J by 5 bases. This CDR3 contains 14 residues. The germline gives CDR1 DFQATT, CDR2 SNEGSKA (reference sequence). DNA of the CDR3: TGCAGTGCTAGAGACGGGAGGGGGACCGGGGAGCTGTTTTTT. This codes for CSARDGRGTGELFF.

The chain carries TRBV10-3 and TRBJ1-5, with D possibly matching TRBD1 (5 bases). Germline V gene sequence: CDR1 ENHRY, CDR2 SYGVKD. V was shortened by 2 bases and J by 1 base, with 12 bases between the two germline ends. This CDR3 is 16 amino acids long. CDR3 region: CAISEVGPLSNQPQHF. CDR3 sequence (DNA): TGTGCCATCAGTGAGGTGGGGCCACTGAGCAATCAGCCCCAGCATTTT.

At least ten counts were recorded for this clonotype. The CDR3 coding sequence is TGTGCCACCAGTGACCCCACCGACAGGGCACGAGAGACCCAGTACTTC. This encodes CATSDPTDRARETQYF. This chain links TRBV24-1 with TRBJ2-5; 7 bases match TRBD1. In germline, CDR1 is KGHDR, CDR2 SFDVKD. Trimming at V came to 4 bases and at J to 4 bases, leaving 11 bases not matched to a gene. This CDR3 has 16 amino acids.

Ten or more counts support this clonotype. The chain recombines TRBV5-1 with TRBJ2-7; TRBD2 matches 9 bases. The length of the CDR3 is 15 residues. J lost 2 bases, V lost 4 bases, and 7 bases had no gene match. Germline-derived CDR1 and CDR2 are SGHRS and YFSETQ. CDR3 sequence reads: CASSPRSGGAYEQYF. CDR3 nucleotides: TGCGCCAGCAGCCCCCGTAGCGGGGGAGCCTACGAGCAGTACTTC.

The chain is built from TRBV7-9 and TRBJ1-2; TRBD1 might be the D (5 bases). There are 15 residues in the CDR3. The V gene lost 5 bases and the J gene lost 5 bases, with 18 bases spanning the gap. CDR1 and CDR2 (germline): SEHNR, FQNEAQ (reference sequence). The CDR3 nucleotides are TGTGCCAGCAGCCCTCAAACACTGGGGCCTTATGGCTACACCTTC. Residues: CASSPQTLGPYGYTF.

DNA of the CDR3: TGTGCCAGCAGGCTACAGGGAAAAGAGACCCAGTACTTC. Protein product: CASRLQGKETQYF. The rearrangement uses TRBV12-3 or TRBV12-4 and TRBJ2-5; perhaps TRBD1 as D (6 bases). The V gene lost 6 bases and the J gene lost 3 bases, with 11 bases spanning the gap. This CDR3 region has 13 residues.

The rearrangement uses TRBV20-1 and TRBJ1-5; 8 nucleotides match TRBD1. V lost 5 bases, J lost 3 bases, and 6 bases stayed unmatched. CDR1 and CDR2 (germline): DFQATT, SNEGSKA (reference sequence). The CDR3 loop spans 14 amino acids. This CDR3 is CSAFRTGSNQPQHF. The CDR3 nucleotides read TGCAGTGCTTTTAGGACAGGGTCCAATCAGCCCCAGCATTTT.

The V and J genes are TRBV6-2 or TRBV6-3 and TRBJ2-1, with D possibly TRBD1 on 6 matching bases. The CDR3 totals 16 residues. V lost 7 bases and J 7 bases, leaving 23 bases between the germline ends. Per germline, CDR1 MNHEY and CDR2 SVGEGT. The DNA for the CDR3 is TGTGCCAGCATACCAAGGACAGTGAGGCGCGGTAATGAGCAGTTCTTC. Its translation: CASIPRTVRRGNEQFF.

The V call is TRBV14, the J call TRBJ1-1; D unclear. In germline, CDR1 is SGHDN, CDR2 FVKESK. Trimming left V 0 bases short and J 0 bases short, with 14 bases between. This CDR3 region has 17 residues. The CDR3 nucleotides read TGTGCCAGCAGCCAAGACCCTGTCTTTCACATGAACACTGAAGCTTTCTTT. It encodes CASSQDPVFHMNTEAFF.

This clonotype was recorded many times. V and J are TRBV12-3 or TRBV12-4 and TRBJ2-1; 9 nucleotides match TRBD1. The ends lost 1 base at V and 5 bases at J; junction bases unmatched: 3. The CDR3 contains 15 residues. The CDR3, as DNA: TGTGCCAGCAGTTTAGGGACAGGGGTGGACAATGAGCAGTTCTTC. Encoded protein: CASSLGTGVDNEQFF.

This clonotype was counted a few times. V gene TRBV27 combines with J gene TRBJ1-2, with a tentative D call TRBD1 (5 bases). Germline CDR1 MNHEY, CDR2 SMNVEV (reference sequence). Between the trimmed V and J ends, which lost 6 bases and 2 bases, there was a span of 16 bases. The CDR3 contains 15 residues. CDR3 sequence (DNA): TGTGCCAGCAGGACCGGGACGGGGAAGAACTATGGCTACACCTTC. Amino acids: CASRTGTGKNYGYTF.